A selection of T cell receptor beta chains follows, all from one sample in a study of CD8+ T cells in alopecia areata. Assay: immunoSEQ multiplex PCR; the TCRdb copy retains only in-frame clones and omits some. The sample records about 74,000 clones, over 25% being singletons. The sequenced sample was CD8+ T cells sorted from blood, obtained at week 4, from a patient treated with tofacitinib. The receptors derive from a human donor with alopecia areata. Each CDR3 is given with its conserved first and last residue. A D gene is named only where the DNA matches it firmly. Expanded clones are given a class, and other clones once, few, many or no size at all.

J: TRBJ2-7; D: .; V: TRBV29-1; size: .; CDR3: CSVQTTSSYEQYF; DNA: TGCAGCGTCCAGACTACATCCTCCTACGAGCAGTACTTC
J: TRBJ2-2; D: .; V: TRBV29-1; size: few; CDR3: CSVLSGELFF; DNA: TGCAGCGTCCTCTCCGGGGAGCTGTTTTTT
J: TRBJ2-7; D: .; V: TRBV29-1; size: .; CDR3: CSVLLGEQYF; DNA: TGCAGCGTGCTGTTGGGCGAGCAGTACTTC
J: TRBJ1-5; D: .; V: TRBV29-1; size: few; CDR3: CSVGEDNQPQHF; DNA: TGCAGCGTGGGCGAGGACAATCAGCCCCAGCATTTT
J: TRBJ2-1; D: TRBD2; V: TRBV7-2; size: few; CDR3: CASSSGLAVYNEQFF; DNA: TGTGCCAGCAGCTCCGGACTAGCGGTCTACAATGAGCAGTTCTTC
J: TRBJ1-5; D: .; V: TRBV19; size: .; CDR3: CASKSGIYSNQPQHF; DNA: TGTGCCAGTAAGTCAGGGATTTATAGCAATCAGCCCCAGCATTTT
J: TRBJ1-1; D: .; V: TRBV30; size: few; CDR3: CAWSPGQGGTEAFF; DNA: TGTGCCTGGTCCCCGGGACAAGGAGGGACTGAAGCTTTCTTT
J: TRBJ2-1; D: TRBD2; V: TRBV9; size: few; CDR3: CASSAAGTSGNEQFF; DNA: TGTGCCAGCAGCGCCGCCGGGACTAGCGGTAATGAGCAGTTCTTC
J: TRBJ1-1; D: .; V: TRBV29-1; size: .; CDR3: CSVCEGNTEAFF; DNA: TGCAGCGTTTGTGAGGGGAACACTGAAGCTTTCTTT
J: TRBJ1-2; D: .; V: TRBV30; size: few; CDR3: CAWRTARGYTF; DNA: TGTGCCTGGAGGACTGCGCGGGGCTACACCTTC
J: TRBJ2-5; D: .; V: TRBV6-5; size: .; CDR3: CASSQGGETQYF; DNA: TGTGCCAGCAGCCAGGGCGGAGAGACCCAGTACTTC
J: TRBJ2-7; D: .; V: TRBV30; size: .; CDR3: CAWSNGSVFPSYEQYF; DNA: TGTGCCTGGAGTAATGGGTCGGTCTTCCCCTCCTACGAGCAGTACTTC
J: TRBJ2-1; D: TRBD1; V: TRBV29-1; size: few; CDR3: CSVEDRVYEQFF; DNA: TGCAGCGTTGAGGACAGGGTCTATGAGCAGTTCTTC
J: TRBJ2-1; D: TRBD2; V: TRBV11-2; size: .; CDR3: CASSYWTSIGEQFF; DNA: TGTGCCAGCAGCTATTGGACTAGTATTGGTGAGCAGTTCTTC
J: TRBJ2-1; D: .; V: TRBV29-1; size: .; CDR3: CSVEVAHNEQFF; DNA: TGCAGCGTTGAAGTGGCCCACAATGAGCAGTTCTTC
J: TRBJ2-2; D: .; V: TRBV27; size: few; CDR3: CASSFTGELFF; DNA: TGTGCCAGCAGTTTTACCGGGGAGCTGTTTTTT